What follows are 14 T cell receptor beta chains derived from one specimen sequenced in a study of T cell responses to AZD1222 COVID-19 vaccine. Sequencing was performed with immunoSEQ multiplex PCR; in TCRdb, only in-frame clones are kept and a portion is missing. The sample has tens of thousands of clones, 70% to 90% seen once; the top ten hold about 19%. The sample here was peripheral blood, taken on day 0 of AZD1222 vaccination. These receptors came from an adult in good health.

The chain is built from TRBV5-8 and TRBJ2-5, with 13 nucleotides matching TRBD2. The CDR3 is made up of 16 amino acids. CDR1 and CDR2 from the germline V gene are SGHTS and YDEGEE. Germline trimming cut 4 bases from V and 5 bases from J; bases unmatched to any gene: 8. The CDR3 protein is CASSDGLAGEFETQYF. The CDR3 bases are TGTGCCAGCAGCGATGGACTAGCGGGGGAGTTTGAGACCCAGTACTTC. Combining the CDR3 with reference TRBV5-8 and TRBJ2-5 gives the whole variable domain EAGVTQSPTHLIKTRGQQATLRCSPISGHTSVYWYQQALGLGLQFLLWYDEGEERNRGNFPPRFSGRQFPNYSSELNVNALELEDSALYLCASSDGLAGEFETQYFGPGTRLLVL.

This clone was counted between two and nine times. This chain joins TRBV27 and TRBJ1-2; possible D gene TRBD1, 6 bases. With 6 bases removed from V and 1 base from J, the gap between germline ends came to 9 bases. Germline V gives CDR1 MNHEY, CDR2 SMNVEV (reference sequence). This CDR3 spans 13 amino acids. CDR3 in amino acids: CASSVQGNYGYTF. CDR3 nucleotides: TGTGCCAGCAGCGTACAGGGTAACTATGGCTACACCTTC.

This chain connects TRBV5-6 to TRBJ1-2; 10 bases are shared with TRBD1. The CDR3 totals 13 residues. With V trimmed by 3 bases and J by 4 bases, 0 bases remained unmatched. Germline V gene data show CDR1 as SGHDT and CDR2 as YYEEEE. The CDR3 loop reads CASSWTGGYGYTF. CDR3 nucleotides: TGTGCCAGCAGCTGGACAGGGGGCTATGGCTACACCTTC. Full variable domain (remainder filled in from reference TRBV5-6 and TRBJ1-2): DAGVTQSPTHLIKTRGQQVTLRCSPKSGHDTVSWYQQALGQGPQFIFQYYEEEERQRGNFPDRFSGHQFPNYSSELNVNALLLGDSALYLCASSWTGGYGYTFGSGTRLTVV.

The genes are TRBV9 and TRBJ1-1; D is possibly TRBD1 (5 bases). Germline CDR1 is SGDLS and CDR2 is YYNGEE. The CDR3 extends over 15 amino acids. V lost 4 bases to trimming and J lost 1 base, with 14 bases between them. CDR3 nucleotide sequence: TGTGCCAGCAGCCCGACAGTCCCTGGGAACACTGAAGCTTTCTTT. Translation gives CASSPTVPGNTEAFF.

This chain links TRBV5-8 with TRBJ1-3; tentative D call: TRBD1 (6 bases). Germline CDR1 SGHTS, CDR2 YDEGEE. The CDR3 contains 15 residues. Trimming took 2 bases from V and 4 from J, leaving 13 bases between them. The CDR3 reads CASSFGQSGGNTIYF. CDR3 in DNA: TGTGCCAGCAGCTTTGGACAGTCTGGGGGAAACACCATATATTTT.

The rearrangement joins TRBV4-3 to TRBJ2-1; no definite D call. There are 15 residues in the CDR3. Germline CDR1 and CDR2: LGHNA and YSLEER. Trimming stripped 0 bases from V and 0 bases from J, with 6 bases between. CDR3 nucleotides: TGCGCCAGCAGCCAAGAGGGAAGCTCCTACAATGAGCAGTTCTTC. Residues: CASSQEGSSYNEQFF.

J is TRBJ2-7 and V is TRBV29-1, with D perhaps assigned TRBD1 or TRBD2 (5 bases each). V was cut by 4 bases and J by 5 bases, with 15 bases left in between. Germline lookup yields CDR1 SQVTM and CDR2 ANQGSEA. The CDR3 totals 13 residues. The CDR3 reads CSVAGGYPHEQYF. The CDR3 DNA follows: TGCAGCGTTGCTGGGGGTTACCCCCACGAGCAGTACTTC.

The chain combines TRBV28 with TRBJ1-2, with D hard to call. The CDR3 extends over 12 amino acids. Germline values: CDR1 MDHEN, CDR2 SYDVKM. V lost 6 bases and J 0 bases, leaving 5 bases between the germline ends. CDR3 in DNA: TGTGCCAGCAGACCCCCTAACTATGGCTACACCTTC. Translated: CASRPPNYGYTF.

The chain combines TRBV6-5 with TRBJ1-5; D call uncertain. Looked up from germline, CDR1 is MNHEY and CDR2 is SVGAGI. The length of the CDR3 is 13 residues. With 4 bases removed from V and 0 bases from J, the gap between germline ends came to 4 bases. The CDR3 here is CASSFNSNQPQHF. For the CDR3, the DNA is TGTGCCAGCAGTTTTAATAGCAATCAGCCCCAGCATTTT.

In DNA form, the CDR3 reads TGTGCCAGCAGCCGTATCATGGAGACCCAGTACTTC. It specifies CASSRIMETQYF. The chain recombines TRBV5-8 with TRBJ2-5; D unresolved. The CDR3 spans 12 residues. Germline CDR1 reads SGHTS; CDR2 reads YDEGEE. V was clipped by 4 bases and J by 5 bases, with 9 bases between them.

This clone showed up just a few times. The CDR3, as DNA: TGTGCCAGCAGTTCCCCGGTACGCAATCAGCCCCAGCATTTT. Protein: CASSSPVRNQPQHF. This chain uses TRBV6-2 or TRBV6-3 with TRBJ1-5; D remains unclear. Germline values: CDR1 MNHEY, CDR2 SVGEGT. CDR3 length: 14 residues. Trimming cost V 4 bases and J 2 bases, with 9 bases left between them.

V and J are TRBV5-1 and TRBJ2-5; 10 bases align to TRBD2. The V segment lost 5 bases and the J segment 4 bases; nucleotides outside the gene matches: 2. The CDR3 is 13 amino acids. CDR1 and CDR2 from the germline V gene are SGHRS and YFSETQ. Here the CDR3 reads CASRAGGPETQYF. The CDR3 DNA sequence: TGCGCCAGCAGAGCGGGGGGGCCAGAGACCCAGTACTTC. Based on the CDR3 plus reference TRBV5-1 and TRBJ2-5, the full variable domain is KAGVTQTPRYLIKTRGQQVTLSCSPISGHRSVSWYQQTPGQGLQFLFEYFSETQRNKGNFPGRFSGRQFSNSRSEMNVSTLELGDSALYLCASRAGGPETQYFGPGTRLLVL.

The chain combines TRBV6-5 with TRBJ1-1; D gene unclear. Trimming removed 3 bases at V and 6 bases at J, with 5 bases between. This CDR3 spans 11 amino acids. In germline, CDR1 is MNHEY, CDR2 SVGAGI. For the CDR3, the DNA is TGTGCCAGCAGTTATGGGGCTGAAGCTTTCTTT. This encodes CASSYGAEAFF.

V usage is TRBV19 and J usage is TRBJ1-5, with TRBD1 matching 10 bases. The CDR3 runs 16 residues. Germline lookup yields CDR1 LNHDA and CDR2 SQIVND (reference sequence). The trim removed 4 bases at V and 0 bases at J, leaving 3 bases unmatched. This CDR3 is CASSRDRGYSNQPQHF. Here the CDR3 DNA reads TGTGCCAGTAGTAGGGACAGGGGCTATAGCAATCAGCCCCAGCATTTT.